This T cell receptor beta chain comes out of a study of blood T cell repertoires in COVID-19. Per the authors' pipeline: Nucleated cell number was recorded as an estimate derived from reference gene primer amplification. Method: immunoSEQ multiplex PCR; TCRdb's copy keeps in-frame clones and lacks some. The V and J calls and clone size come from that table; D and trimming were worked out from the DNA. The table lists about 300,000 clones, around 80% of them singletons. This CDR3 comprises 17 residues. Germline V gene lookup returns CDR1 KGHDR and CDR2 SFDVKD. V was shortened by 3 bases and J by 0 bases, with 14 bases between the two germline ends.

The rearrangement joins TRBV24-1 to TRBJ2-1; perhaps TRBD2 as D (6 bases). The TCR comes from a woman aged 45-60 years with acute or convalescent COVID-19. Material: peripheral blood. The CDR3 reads CATSDQVDGSSYNEQFF. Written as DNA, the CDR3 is TGTGCCACCAGTGATCAAGTGGACGGGAGCTCCTACAATGAGCAGTTCTTC.